The rows below give T cell receptor beta chains drawn from one sample of a study of T cell responses to AZD1222 COVID-19 vaccine. This table comes from immunoSEQ multiplex PCR, and its TCRdb copy is limited to in-frame clones, with some not included. The sample has approximately 130,000 clones, 80% to 90% seen once; the top ten hold roughly 9%. The sequenced sample was peripheral blood, obtained on day 0 of AZD1222 vaccination. The source of these receptors is an adult in good health. The CDR3 runs from the conserved cysteine through the conserved F or W. The D gene is left open where the match is weak. Some rows mark clone size as missing; the rest say once, few, many or name a class of expanded clone.

j_call | clone_size | v_call | d_call | cdr3_aa | cdr3_nt
TRBJ2-7 | - | TRBV2 | TRBD1 | CASRDRDRGLYEQYF | TGTGCCAGCAGGGACCGGGACAGGGGGCTCTACGAGCAGTACTTC
TRBJ1-6 | once | TRBV2 | - | CASIQSTGSNSPLHF | TGTGCCAGCATCCAGAGTACAGGGTCCAATTCACCCCTCCACTTT
TRBJ1-5 | - | TRBV30 | TRBD1 | CAWSAQGAEPQHF | TGTGCCTGGAGTGCGCAGGGGGCAGAGCCCCAGCATTTT
TRBJ1-4 | - | TRBV10-3 | - | CAISESSQGVGNEKLFF | TGTGCCATCAGTGAGTCGTCACAAGGCGTGGGTAATGAAAAACTGTTTTTT
TRBJ1-6 | - | TRBV27 | - | CASSFGGSPLYNSPLHF | TGTGCCAGCAGTTTTGGAGGATCGCCACTCTATAATTCACCCCTCCACTTT
TRBJ1-1 | few | TRBV30 | - | CAWRALNEAFF | TGTGCCTGGAGGGCTCTGAACGAAGCTTTCTTT
TRBJ2-4 | - | TRBV16 | - | CASSHLRGGSGNIQYF | TGTGCCAGCAGCCACCTAAGAGGGGGGTCCGGAAACATTCAGTACTTC
TRBJ1-2 | - | TRBV30 | - | CAWTLVGSRPGTF | TGTGCCTGGACTCTCGTGGGGTCCCGACCAGGGACCTTC
TRBJ2-7 | - | TRBV3-1/TRBV3-2 | - | CASSRLAGEGYEQYF | TGTGCCAGCAGCCGTTTGGCAGGGGAAGGCTACGAGCAGTACTTC
TRBJ2-2 | - | TRBV21-1 | - | CASSKRAGGNTGELFF | TGTGCCAGCAGCAAGAGAGCGGGAGGGAACACCGGGGAGCTGTTTTTT
TRBJ2-3 | - | TRBV5-1 | TRBD1 | CASSGGTGRDTQYF | TGCGCCAGCAGCGGGGGGACAGGGAGAGATACGCAGTATTTT
TRBJ2-5 | - | TRBV11-1 | - | CASSLDETQYF | TGTGCCAGCAGCTTAGATGAGACCCAGTACTTC
TRBJ2-5 | - | TRBV11-2 | - | CASSPYPGTEETQYF | TGTGCCAGCAGCCCCTATCCCGGGACGGAAGAGACCCAGTACTTC
TRBJ1-2 | - | TRBV6-2/TRBV6-3 | - | CASSYMLSYTF | TGTGCCAGCAGTTACATGCTGAGCTACACCTTC
TRBJ2-7 | - | TRBV7-8 | - | CASTVQDLCCEQYF | TGTGCCAGCACCGTACAGGACCTTTGTTGCGAGCAGTACTTC
TRBJ1-5 | - | TRBV6-1 | - | CASSEGRRNQPQHF | TGTGCCAGCAGTGAAGGTCGGCGCAATCAGCCCCAGCATTTT
TRBJ1-2 | - | TRBV3-1/TRBV3-2 | TRBD1 | CASSPEQGATYGYTF | TGTGCCAGCAGCCCAGAGCAGGGGGCGACCTATGGCTACACCTTC
TRBJ2-7 | - | TRBV6-2/TRBV6-3 | TRBD2 | CASSPLAGPYEQYF | TGTGCCAGCAGCCCACTAGCGGGTCCCTACGAGCAGTACTTC
TRBJ1-3 | - | TRBV19 | TRBD1 | CASSIPDRSGNTIYF | TGTGCCAGTAGTATACCGGACAGGTCCGGAAACACCATATATTTT
TRBJ1-2 | - | TRBV6-5 | - | CASSSQGTYGYTF | TGTGCCAGCAGTTCGCAGGGTACCTATGGCTACACCTTC